The 5 T cell receptor beta chains below all came from one sample that was sequenced in a study of T cells in Graves' hyperthyroidism and ophthalmopathy. The investigators amplified TCR beta CDR3 regions from RNA transcripts. Carried out on the TCR CDR3, a first-round RT-PCR used the HTBI primer set. One entry per CDR3 protein results from TCRdb running MiXCR on the multiplex PCR reads. The repertoire consists of about 300,000 distinct CDR3 sequences, with 10% to 15% occurring once and the leading ten covering 7.5% to 8%. The sample comprised blood. Receptors originate from a young woman with Graves' hyperthyroidism that later progressed to Graves' ophthalmopathy.

The chain has TRBV6-1 and TRBJ2-7; 10 bases match TRBD2. Trimming cost V 6 bases and J 3 bases; bases outside gene matches: 11. The V gene's germline CDR1 is MNHNS and CDR2 SASEGT. The CDR3 totals 16 residues. CDR3 in DNA: TGTGCCAGCAGAGCCGGACTAGCGGTCGGGGTCTACGAGCAGTACTTC. Protein sequence: CASRAGLAVGVYEQYF.

There are many counts of this clonotype. The rearrangement uses TRBV7-2 and TRBJ2-1, with 7 bases aligning to TRBD2. Trimming at V came to 5 bases and at J to 0 bases, leaving 4 bases not matched to a gene. The germline gives CDR1 SGHTA, CDR2 FQGNSA. The CDR3 spans 15 residues. The CDR3 reads CASSRTRGSYNEQFF. The CDR3 bases are TGTGCCAGCAGCCGGACTAGGGGCTCCTACAATGAGCAGTTCTTC.

The J gene is TRBJ1-1, the V gene TRBV19; the match to TRBD1 covers 8 bases. The CDR3 length is 15 residues. The germline V gene encodes CDR1 LNHDA and CDR2 SQIVND (reference sequence). Trimming at V came to 6 bases and at J to 5 bases, leaving 11 bases not matched to a gene. The CDR3 sequence: CASRTTGETRTEAFF. The CDR3 nucleotides read TGTGCCAGTAGGACGACAGGGGAGACCCGGACTGAAGCTTTCTTT. Together with reference TRBV19 and TRBJ1-1, the CDR3 gives the full variable domain: DGGITQSPKYLFRKEGQNVTLSCEQNLNHDAMYWYRQDPGQGLRLIYYSQIVNDFQKGDIAEGYSVSREKKESFPLTVTSAQKNPTAFYLCASRTTGETRTEAFFGQGTRLTVV.

This clonotype came up many times. The genes are TRBV13 and TRBJ2-1; 13 bases map to TRBD2. The CDR3 length is 16 residues. The V segment lost 5 bases and the J segment 8 bases; nucleotides outside the gene matches: 9. Germline V lookup: CDR1 PRHDT, CDR2 FYEKMQ (reference sequence). The CDR3 DNA sequence: TGTGCCAGCAGCAACTGGACTAGCGGGAGTTGGGATGAGCAGTTCTTC. Encoded protein: CASSNWTSGSWDEQFF.

This clonotype showed up many times. This sequence joins TRBV9 and TRBJ2-7, with 8 bases matching TRBD2. The CDR3 spans 14 residues. J was trimmed by 6 bases and V by 0 bases; bases with no gene match: 5. Germline V CDR1 and CDR2: SGDLS, YYNGEE. The CDR3 DNA sequence: TGTGCCAGCAGCGTAGATTCGGGAGGGTCCGAGCAGTACTTC. Its protein is CASSVDSGGSEQYF.